This T cell receptor beta chain is drawn from a study of blood T cell repertoires in COVID-19. For the study at large: COVID-19 samples from acute and convalescent phases originated in the United States, Italy and Spain. The analysed material was cDNA or gDNA that came from T cells, B-cell-depleted T cells, or PBMCs.

TCRdb's table, derived via immunoSEQ multiplex PCR, lists solely in-frame clones and lacks some. The profile covers approximately 130,000 clones, with more than 75% appearing a single time and around 18% taken by the ten largest. The germline gives CDR1 DFQATT, CDR2 SNEGSKA (reference sequence). V shed 6 bases and J shed 3 bases, with 12 bases lying between them. CDR3 size: 12 residues. This clone was recorded once. The chain couples TRBV20-1 to TRBJ2-7; perhaps TRBD2 as D (5 bases). The material sequenced was peripheral blood. This sequence originates from a woman in her 50s who had recovered from COVID-19. CDR3: CSASRGSYEQYF. In DNA form, the CDR3 reads TGCAGTGCCAGTCGGGGTAGCTACGAGCAGTACTTC.